The 26 T cell receptor beta chains listed next were all sequenced from one sample in a study of blood T cell repertoires in COVID-19. Method: immunoSEQ multiplex PCR; TCRdb's copy keeps in-frame clones and lacks some. Found here are about 80,000 clones, over 75% of them singletons; the top ten hold more than 10%. The specimen sequenced was peripheral blood. The receptor source for this set is an elderly man with acute or convalescent COVID-19.

The chain joins TRBV27 to TRBJ1-6; TRBD1 might be the D (5 bases). The CDR3 has 14 residues. V shed 8 bases and J shed 5 bases, with 13 bases lying between them. Germline V gives CDR1 MNHEY, CDR2 SMNVEV (reference sequence). The CDR3 sequence: CASGPDRNNSPLHF. The CDR3, as DNA: TGTGCCAGCGGTCCCGACAGAAATAATTCACCCCTCCACTTT.

The chain couples TRBV10-3 to TRBJ1-1; D not resolved. The V gene lost 2 bases and the J gene lost 0 bases, with 13 bases spanning the gap. Per germline, CDR1 ENHRY and CDR2 SYGVKD. The CDR3 covers 16 residues. The chain's CDR3 is CAISEMFSSVNTEAFF. CDR3 in DNA: TGTGCCATCAGTGAGATGTTTAGTTCTGTGAACACTGAAGCTTTCTTT.

The V gene is TRBV13, the J gene TRBJ2-7, with 10 bases that match TRBD2. With V trimmed by 4 bases and J by 2 bases, 8 bases remained unmatched. Germline V gives CDR1 PRHDT, CDR2 FYEKMQ (reference sequence). This CDR3 spans 16 amino acids. CDR3 in amino acids: CASSSRLSGGAYEQYF. CDR3 DNA sequence: TGTGCCAGCAGCTCCCGACTCAGCGGGGGGGCCTACGAGCAGTACTTC.

This clone is a singleton in its sample. CDR3 protein: CASSPRGTGGASEKLFF. Written as DNA, the CDR3 is TGTGCCAGCTCACCCAGGGGGACAGGGGGCGCCTCTGAAAAACTGTTTTTT. This chain connects TRBV18 to TRBJ1-4; 12 nucleotides match TRBD1. The CDR3 has 17 amino acids. Per germline, CDR1 KGHSH and CDR2 LQKENI. V shed 3 bases, J shed 7 bases, and the junction held 9 bases outside the gene matches.

The chain joins TRBV3-1 (or the pseudogene TRBV3-2) to TRBJ1-4; TRBD1 might be the D (5 bases). CDR3 size: 15 residues. V was clipped by 4 bases and J by 4 bases, with 13 bases between them. In germline, CDR1 is LGHDT, CDR2 YNNKEL (reference sequence). CDR3 loop: CASSLSGGFNEKLFF. The DNA for the CDR3 is TGTGCCAGCAGCCTCTCTGGGGGGTTTAATGAAAAACTGTTTTTT.

This sequence joins TRBV3-1 (or the pseudogene TRBV3-2) and TRBJ2-5; weak D call: TRBD2 (6 bases). There are 17 residues in the CDR3. Germline assignment: CDR1 LGHDT and CDR2 YNNKEL (reference sequence). V shed 0 bases and J shed 5 bases, with 19 bases lying between them. CDR3 protein: CASSQDRRGRRGETQYF. The CDR3 DNA is TGTGCCAGCAGCCAAGATCGAAGAGGGAGGCGAGGGGAGACCCAGTACTTC.

The chain couples TRBV29-1 to TRBJ1-2; 9 bases are a match to TRBD1. There are 15 residues in the CDR3. Germline lookup yields CDR1 SQVTM and CDR2 ANQGSEA. Trimming removed 0 bases from V and 7 bases from J; junction bases left unmatched: 9. CDR3 protein: CSVEDLGGQGFGYTF. For the CDR3, the DNA is TGCAGCGTTGAAGATCTTGGAGGACAGGGGTTTGGCTACACCTTC.

This clone has a single count. This chain uses TRBV27 with TRBJ1-2; D is ambiguous. Germline CDR1 MNHEY, CDR2 SMNVEV (reference sequence). The CDR3 length is 13 residues. The V and J ends lost 0 bases and 3 bases respectively, with 5 bases between them. CDR3 region: CASSLSGDYGYTF. CDR3 in DNA: TGTGCCAGCAGTTTATCCGGGGACTATGGCTACACCTTC.

The V call is TRBV24-1, the J call TRBJ1-6, with a weak D call TRBD1 (6 bases). The germline CDR1 and CDR2 sequences are KGHDR and SFDVKD. The CDR3 contains 13 residues. V gave up 9 bases and J gave up 9 bases, with 14 bases separating them. The CDR3 protein is CATGTSAPSPLHF. DNA of the CDR3: TGTGCCACCGGGACATCCGCGCCTTCACCCCTCCACTTT.

This clone was counted once. V and J are TRBV18 and TRBJ2-3; D might be TRBD2 (6 bases). Trimming pared 2 bases from V and 4 bases from J, leaving 13 bases between. The CDR3 length is 15 residues. CDR1 and CDR2 from the germline V gene are KGHSH and LQKENI. The CDR3, as DNA: TGTGCCAGCTCACCAACGGGGGTGAGGGCAGATACGCAGTATTTT. This encodes CASSPTGVRADTQYF.

V gene TRBV5-1 combines with J gene TRBJ1-4; tentative D call: TRBD1 (5 bases). This CDR3 spans 14 amino acids. Germline-derived CDR1 and CDR2 are SGHRS and YFSETQ. Trimming cost V 2 bases and J 6 bases, with 11 bases left between them. CDR3 sequence (DNA): TGCGCCAGCAGCTTCGGGGGTGGGTATGAAAAACTGTTTTTT. It specifies CASSFGGGYEKLFF.

This chain links TRBV5-4 with TRBJ2-3, with TRBD2 matching over 8 bases. V dropped 3 bases and J dropped 4; count of bases not matched to a gene: 10. Per germline, CDR1 SGHNT and CDR2 YYREEE (reference sequence). There are 16 residues in the CDR3. For the CDR3, the DNA is TGTGCCAGCAGCTCCCGGGCGGGGGGTTGGGCAGATACGCAGTATTTT. It specifies CASSSRAGGWADTQYF.

The V and J genes are TRBV6-2 or TRBV6-3 and TRBJ1-2; D gene uncertain. The CDR3 consists of 12 residues. Germline CDR1 and CDR2: MNHEY and SVGEGT. V dropped 5 bases and J dropped 7 bases, with 11 bases sitting between them. CDR3 protein: CASSGQFSGYTF. CDR3 DNA: TGTGCCAGCAGTGGGCAGTTCTCTGGCTACACCTTC.

The V gene is TRBV6-2 or TRBV6-3, the J gene TRBJ2-3, with 7 bases lining up with TRBD2. The germline gives CDR1 MNHEY, CDR2 SVGEGT. V lost 2 bases and J lost 4; bases outside the gene matches: 12. CDR3 length: 17 amino acids. CDR3 sequence reads: CASSYHLLAIVADTQYF. The CDR3 DNA sequence: TGTGCCAGCAGTTACCACTTACTAGCGATCGTCGCAGATACGCAGTATTTT.

The chain couples TRBV5-4 to TRBJ2-2; 7 bases agree with TRBD2. CDR1 and CDR2 from the germline V gene are SGHNT and YYREEE (reference sequence). J lost 2 bases, V lost 3 bases, and 7 bases had no gene match. The CDR3 is 16 residues long. This chain's CDR3 is CASSSPRGGNTGELFF. CDR3 nucleotide sequence: TGTGCCAGCAGCTCGCCCCGCGGGGGAAACACCGGGGAGCTGTTTTTT.

The rearrangement links TRBV27 to TRBJ1-1; no clear D gene. Germline-derived CDR1 and CDR2 are MNHEY and SMNVEV (reference sequence). V lost 6 bases, J lost 1 base, and 12 bases lay in between. CDR3 length: 14 residues. The CDR3 DNA follows: TGTGCCAGCAGGAGGGTTGAGTGGAACACTGAAGCTTTCTTT. It codes for CASRRVEWNTEAFF.

The chain is built from TRBV5-1 and TRBJ1-2; no firm D call. Germline values: CDR1 SGHRS, CDR2 YFSETQ. V lost 5 bases and J lost 4, with 15 bases in between. The CDR3 spans 14 residues. CDR3 sequence: CASSYVTEGYGYTF. In DNA, the CDR3 is TGCGCCAGCAGTTACGTGACGGAGGGCTATGGCTACACCTTC.

The chain carries TRBV19 and TRBJ1-2, with TRBD1 identical over 12 bases. With 4 bases clipped from V and 6 bases from J, the junction kept 9 bases outside the gene matches. CDR3 length: 16 residues. Germline CDR1 is LNHDA and CDR2 is SQIVND (reference sequence). CDR3 DNA: TGTGCCAGTAGTAGGTTGGCGGGACAGGGGGCCCATGGCTACACCTTC. Translation: CASSRLAGQGAHGYTF.

The V and J genes are TRBV19 and TRBJ2-2, with 8 bases identical to TRBD1. V lost 6 bases to trimming and J lost 6 bases; unmatched junction nucleotides: 9. Germline V CDR1 and CDR2: LNHDA, SQIVND (reference sequence). This CDR3 contains 15 residues. DNA of the CDR3: TGTGCCAGTAGAAACAGGGGGGTTTCCCCCGGGGAGCTGTTTTTT. The encoded protein is CASRNRGVSPGELFF.

This chain joins TRBV19 and TRBJ1-1; D remains ambiguous. The CDR3 length is 14 residues. Trimming removed 7 bases from V and 5 bases from J, with 17 bases in between. Looked up from germline, CDR1 is LNHDA and CDR2 is SQIVND (reference sequence). The CDR3 loop is CASNFRRQRTEAFF. The CDR3 coding sequence is TGTGCCAGTAATTTCAGACGGCAGAGGACTGAAGCTTTCTTT.

This clone was detected only once. This rearrangement joins TRBV7-9 to TRBJ2-1; 8 bases are shared with TRBD2. Germline lookup yields CDR1 SEHNR and CDR2 FQNEAQ (reference sequence). Trimming cost V 4 bases and J 14 bases; bases outside gene matches: 7. The CDR3 has 12 residues. The CDR3 region is CASSYGSGNEFF. In DNA form, the CDR3 reads TGTGCCAGCAGCTACGGTAGCGGGAACGAGTTCTTC.

The V gene is TRBV19, the J gene TRBJ1-6; 10 bases line up with TRBD1. The CDR3 extends over 16 amino acids. Germline V gives CDR1 LNHDA, CDR2 SQIVND (reference sequence). With 8 bases clipped from V and 8 bases from J, the junction kept 12 bases outside the gene matches. DNA for the CDR3: TGTGCCAGTGCCGAAGGCGGGACAGGGGCAGATTCACCCCTCCACTTT. It translates to CASAEGGTGADSPLHF.

V usage is TRBV24-1 and J usage is TRBJ2-7; 9 bases agree with TRBD1. V dropped 5 bases and J dropped 9; count of bases not matched to a gene: 22. The CDR3 has 18 residues. Germline V gene data show CDR1 as KGHDR and CDR2 as SFDVKD. The CDR3 spells CATSVRTGVFVKQHGQYF. The CDR3 nucleotides read TGTGCCACCAGTGTTAGGACAGGGGTGTTTGTTAAACAACATGGGCAGTACTTC.

This rearrangement joins TRBV18 to TRBJ2-7; D ambiguous. Germline V CDR1 and CDR2: KGHSH, LQKENI. V lost 2 bases to trimming and J lost 1 base, with 12 bases between them. The CDR3 totals 15 residues. CDR3 protein: CASSPSREKSYEQYF. The CDR3 DNA follows: TGTGCCAGCTCACCAAGTAGAGAAAAATCCTACGAGCAGTACTTC.

The chain combines TRBV29-1 with TRBJ1-5, with 8 bases identical to TRBD1. Germline-derived CDR1 and CDR2 are SQVTM and ANQGSEA. The ends lost 6 bases at V and 6 bases at J; junction bases unmatched: 7. The CDR3 has 13 residues. CDR3 sequence reads: CSVKTGEGQPQHF. The CDR3, as DNA: TGCAGCGTCAAGACAGGGGAGGGTCAGCCCCAGCATTTT.

This clone was observed once. The chain carries TRBV25-1 and TRBJ1-5; D is ambiguous. V was cut by 6 bases and J by 0 bases, with 12 bases left in between. Germline V gives CDR1 MGHDK, CDR2 SYGVNS. This CDR3 contains 15 residues. The CDR3 loop reads CASSDGGLSNQPQHF. The DNA for the CDR3 is TGTGCCAGCAGCGACGGAGGGCTTAGCAATCAGCCCCAGCATTTT. The full variable domain, completed using reference TRBV25-1 and TRBJ1-5, is EADIYQTPRYLVIGTGKKITLECSQTMGHDKMYWYQQDPGMELHLIHYSYGVNSTEKGDLSSESTVSRIRTEHFPLTLESARPSHTSQYLCASSDGGLSNQPQHFGDGTRLSIL.